Sequencing of this TCR beta chain was carried out in a study of blood T cell repertoires in COVID-19. Study context: From the United States, Italy and Spain came samples of acute and convalescent COVID-19.

The CDR3 length is 15 residues. Germline trimming cut 5 bases from V and 4 bases from J; bases unmatched to any gene: 8. The V gene's germline CDR1 is ENHRY and CDR2 SYGVKD. This clone showed up just once. How the authors handled the data: Scientists estimated how many nucleated cells there were by amplifying reference gene primers. The protocol was immunoSEQ multiplex PCR, while the TCRdb copy is restricted to in-frame clones and leaves out a portion. V and J calls and clone size are copied from that table; D and trimming were computed from the DNA. The table has some 150,000 clones, about 87% seen once.

The chain carries TRBV10-3 and TRBJ2-3; 8 bases agree with TRBD1. Sequencing used peripheral blood. The TCR was taken from a man in his fifties who had recovered from COVID-19. The CDR3 region is CAISLLGQGSDTQYF. In nucleotides, the CDR3 is TGTGCCATCAGTTTGTTAGGACAGGGATCAGATACGCAGTATTTT.